Listed below are T cell receptor beta chains from one sample, sequenced in a study of CD8+ T cells in alopecia areata. Data came from immunoSEQ multiplex PCR; TCRdb stores just in-frame clones and leaves some out. Of roughly 97,000 clones detected, 41% appear once; the ten largest clones hold 1% to 1.5%. Sample: CD4+ T cells sorted from blood. Receptor source: a human donor with alopecia areata. Each CDR3 is given with its conserved first and last residue. Fields, in order: J gene, V gene, D gene, CDR3 length, clone size, CDR3 protein, CDR3 DNA. The D gene is left open where the match is weak. Some rows mark clone size as missing; the rest say once, few, many or name a class of expanded clone.

j_gene: TRBJ1-1; v_gene: TRBV6-6; d_gene: -; len: 14; abundance: -; CDR3aa: CASTPPGMNTEAFF; CDR3nt: TGTGCCAGCACCCCCCCTGGCATGAACACTGAAGCTTTCTTT
j_gene: TRBJ2-5; v_gene: TRBV5-6; d_gene: TRBD1; len: 15; abundance: few; CDR3aa: CASSGGQDYQETQYF; CDR3nt: TGTGCCAGCAGCGGGGGACAGGACTACCAAGAGACCCAGTACTTC
j_gene: TRBJ2-7; v_gene: TRBV28; d_gene: TRBD2; len: 13; abundance: -; CDR3aa: CASRDGTSYEQYF; CDR3nt: TGTGCCAGCAGGGACGGGACTAGCTACGAGCAGTACTTC
j_gene: TRBJ1-1; v_gene: TRBV7-9; d_gene: -; len: 14; abundance: few; CDR3aa: CASSLTDGDTEAFF; CDR3nt: TGTGCCAGCAGCTTGACAGATGGGGACACTGAAGCTTTCTTT
j_gene: TRBJ2-1; v_gene: TRBV14; d_gene: -; len: 15; abundance: few; CDR3aa: CASSRQARASGEQFF; CDR3nt: TGTGCCAGCAGTAGGCAGGCAAGGGCTTCGGGTGAGCAGTTCTTC
j_gene: TRBJ2-5; v_gene: TRBV5-4; d_gene: -; len: 11; abundance: -; CDR3aa: CASSLRETQYF; CDR3nt: TGTGCCAGCAGCTTGCGAGAGACCCAGTACTTC
j_gene: TRBJ2-5; v_gene: TRBV7-9; d_gene: TRBD2; len: 15; abundance: -; CDR3aa: CASSLFPRTGGTQYF; CDR3nt: TGTGCCAGCAGCTTATTCCCGCGGACGGGAGGGACCCAGTACTTC
j_gene: TRBJ2-3; v_gene: TRBV29-1; d_gene: -; len: 14; abundance: few; CDR3aa: CSVEDPLGIYTQYF; CDR3nt: TGCAGCGTTGAAGACCCCCTCGGGATTTATACGCAGTATTTT
j_gene: TRBJ2-5; v_gene: TRBV7-9; d_gene: -; len: 14; abundance: -; CDR3aa: CASSLGGGAATQYF; CDR3nt: TGTGCCAGCAGCTTAGGGGGTGGCGCCGCGACCCAGTACTTC
j_gene: TRBJ1-3; v_gene: TRBV7-6; d_gene: -; len: 14; abundance: -; CDR3aa: CASSQGLSGNTIYF; CDR3nt: TGTGCCAGCAGCCAGGGTTTATCTGGAAACACCATATATTTT
j_gene: TRBJ2-5; v_gene: TRBV5-4; d_gene: -; len: 15; abundance: few; CDR3aa: CASSLKHSARGTQYF; CDR3nt: TGTGCCAGCAGCTTGAAGCACAGTGCCAGGGGGACCCAGTACTTC
j_gene: TRBJ2-5; v_gene: TRBV14; d_gene: -; len: 14; abundance: few; CDR3aa: CASSPALVRETQYF; CDR3nt: TGTGCCAGCAGCCCCGCACTAGTCCGAGAGACCCAGTACTTC
j_gene: TRBJ2-4; v_gene: TRBV5-1; d_gene: -; len: 13; abundance: -; CDR3aa: CASSSLGKNIQYF; CDR3nt: TGCGCCAGCAGCAGTTTAGGGAAAAACATTCAGTACTTC
j_gene: TRBJ2-1; v_gene: TRBV6-5; d_gene: -; len: 15; abundance: -; CDR3aa: CASSGRLASGNEQFF; CDR3nt: TGTGCCAGCAGCGGACGTTTAGCCTCAGGAAATGAGCAGTTCTTC
j_gene: TRBJ1-6; v_gene: TRBV7-3; d_gene: -; len: 15; abundance: -; CDR3aa: CASSLVDSYNSPLHF; CDR3nt: TGTGCCAGCAGCTTAGTGGACTCCTATAATTCACCCCTCCACTTT
j_gene: TRBJ1-1; v_gene: TRBV7-9; d_gene: TRBD1; len: 18; abundance: -; CDR3aa: CASSLFFGTGPRNTEAFF; CDR3nt: TGTGCCAGCAGCTTATTTTTCGGGACAGGGCCAAGGAACACTGAAGCTTTCTTT
j_gene: TRBJ2-7; v_gene: TRBV28; d_gene: -; len: 12; abundance: -; CDR3aa: CASNQGQREQYF; CDR3nt: TGTGCCAGCAATCAGGGTCAACGCGAGCAGTACTTC
j_gene: TRBJ2-7; v_gene: TRBV28; d_gene: TRBD1; len: 13; abundance: few; CDR3aa: CAISTGSSYEQYF; CDR3nt: TGTGCCATCTCGACAGGGAGCTCCTACGAGCAGTACTTC
j_gene: TRBJ2-7; v_gene: TRBV27; d_gene: -; len: 14; abundance: -; CDR3aa: CASSIRINGYEQYF; CDR3nt: TGTGCCAGCAGTATAAGAATTAACGGATACGAGCAGTACTTC
j_gene: TRBJ1-2; v_gene: TRBV29-1; d_gene: TRBD1; len: 12; abundance: -; CDR3aa: CSLGQGDYGYTF; CDR3nt: TGCAGCTTAGGACAGGGGGACTATGGCTACACCTTC
j_gene: TRBJ2-4; v_gene: TRBV18; d_gene: -; len: 13; abundance: -; CDR3aa: CASSPPGINIQYF; CDR3nt: TGTGCCAGCTCACCACCGGGAATAAACATTCAGTACTTC
j_gene: TRBJ2-7; v_gene: TRBV29-1; d_gene: -; len: 13; abundance: -; CDR3aa: CSVSGGRAYEQYF; CDR3nt: TGCAGCGTCTCGGGGGGCAGGGCCTACGAGCAGTACTTC
j_gene: TRBJ2-7; v_gene: TRBV27; d_gene: -; len: 13; abundance: -; CDR3aa: CASSLYSVGVSYF; CDR3nt: TGTGCCAGCAGTTTATATTCTGTAGGGGTTTCGTACTTC
j_gene: TRBJ1-1; v_gene: TRBV29-1; d_gene: -; len: 13; abundance: few; CDR3aa: CSVARASDTEAFF; CDR3nt: TGCAGCGTTGCTAGGGCGTCAGACACTGAAGCTTTCTTT
j_gene: TRBJ2-5; v_gene: TRBV6-5; d_gene: -; len: 12; abundance: -; CDR3aa: CASSYSPETQYF; CDR3nt: TGTGCCAGCAGTTACTCGCCGGAGACCCAGTACTTC
j_gene: TRBJ2-7; v_gene: TRBV4-2; d_gene: -; len: 14; abundance: -; CDR3aa: CASSQEALTYEQYF; CDR3nt: TGTGCCAGCAGCCAAGAAGCCCTTACCTACGAGCAGTACTTC
j_gene: TRBJ2-7; v_gene: TRBV6-6; d_gene: TRBD1; len: 15; abundance: few; CDR3aa: CASSYPGQGTHEQYF; CDR3nt: TGTGCCAGCAGTTACCCTGGACAGGGGACTCACGAGCAGTACTTC
j_gene: TRBJ2-1; v_gene: TRBV2; d_gene: TRBD2; len: 14; abundance: few; CDR3aa: CASSLIAGYNEQFF; CDR3nt: TGTGCCAGTTCACTCATAGCGGGCTACAATGAGCAGTTCTTC
j_gene: TRBJ2-3; v_gene: TRBV4-3; d_gene: TRBD2; len: 16; abundance: -; CDR3aa: CASSQGTSGGLDTQYF; CDR3nt: TGCGCCAGCAGCCAAGGGACTAGCGGGGGGTTAGATACGCAGTATTTT
j_gene: TRBJ2-1; v_gene: TRBV7-6; d_gene: TRBD1; len: 14; abundance: -; CDR3aa: CASSADRVSNEQFF; CDR3nt: TGTGCCAGCAGCGCCGACAGGGTCTCCAATGAGCAGTTCTTC
j_gene: TRBJ2-5; v_gene: TRBV23-1; d_gene: TRBD1; len: 17; abundance: few; CDR3aa: CASSQSGPQGKGETQYF; CDR3nt: TGCGCCAGCAGTCAATCGGGACCACAGGGGAAAGGGGAGACCCAGTACTTC
j_gene: TRBJ1-1; v_gene: TRBV29-1; d_gene: -; len: 12; abundance: few; CDR3aa: CSVAAQGTEAFF; CDR3nt: TGCAGCGTTGCCGCACAGGGCACTGAAGCTTTCTTT
j_gene: TRBJ2-1; v_gene: TRBV5-1; d_gene: TRBD2; len: 14; abundance: -; CDR3aa: CASATSGRNNEQFF; CDR3nt: TGCGCCAGCGCGACTAGCGGGAGAAACAATGAGCAGTTCTTC
j_gene: TRBJ2-1; v_gene: TRBV5-1; d_gene: TRBD2; len: 12; abundance: many; CDR3aa: CASSRLAGEQFF; CDR3nt: TGCGCCAGCAGCCGACTAGCGGGTGAGCAGTTCTTC
j_gene: TRBJ1-1; v_gene: TRBV2; d_gene: -; len: 11; abundance: few; CDR3aa: CASTLYTEAFF; CDR3nt: TGTGCCAGCACCCTTTACACTGAAGCTTTCTTT
j_gene: TRBJ2-7; v_gene: TRBV20-1; d_gene: -; len: 11; abundance: once; CDR3aa: CSARVGGLLYF; CDR3nt: TGCAGTGCTAGAGTGGGGGGACTCCTCTACTTC
j_gene: TRBJ2-1; v_gene: TRBV5-1; d_gene: -; len: 13; abundance: -; CDR3aa: CASSLTAHNEQFF; CDR3nt: TGCGCCAGCAGCTTAACGGCCCACAATGAGCAGTTCTTC
j_gene: TRBJ2-3; v_gene: TRBV27; d_gene: -; len: 15; abundance: few; CDR3aa: CASRQPGVGSGTQYF; CDR3nt: TGTGCCAGCAGACAGCCTGGGGTCGGGTCCGGTACGCAGTATTTT
j_gene: TRBJ1-1; v_gene: TRBV4-1; d_gene: -; len: 15; abundance: -; CDR3aa: CASSQYKAQGTEAFF; CDR3nt: TGCGCCAGCAGCCAATATAAGGCGCAGGGCACTGAAGCTTTCTTT
j_gene: TRBJ1-5; v_gene: TRBV18; d_gene: -; len: 13; abundance: few; CDR3aa: CASSPPAGQPQHF; CDR3nt: TGTGCCAGCTCACCACCGGCTGGGCAGCCCCAGCATTTT
j_gene: TRBJ2-5; v_gene: TRBV30; d_gene: TRBD1; len: 15; abundance: -; CDR3aa: CAWSVLGTGGETQYF; CDR3nt: TGTGCCTGGAGTGTACTGGGGACAGGTGGGGAGACCCAGTACTTC
j_gene: TRBJ2-7; v_gene: TRBV10-2; d_gene: -; len: 15; abundance: -; CDR3aa: CASSESTWASYEQYF; CDR3nt: TGCGCCAGCAGTGAGTCGACTTGGGCGTCTTACGAGCAGTACTTC
j_gene: TRBJ2-7; v_gene: TRBV20-1; d_gene: -; len: 11; abundance: -; CDR3aa: CSARGPYEQYF; CDR3nt: TGCAGTGCTAGAGGCCCCTACGAGCAGTACTTC
j_gene: TRBJ2-3; v_gene: TRBV30; d_gene: -; len: 11; abundance: -; CDR3aa: CAWRGGDTQYF; CDR3nt: TGTGCCTGGAGAGGAGGGGATACGCAGTATTTT
j_gene: TRBJ2-3; v_gene: TRBV25-1; d_gene: TRBD2; len: 16; abundance: -; CDR3aa: CASSGWTSGTTDTQYF; CDR3nt: TGTGCCAGCAGTGGGTGGACTAGCGGAACCACAGATACGCAGTATTTT